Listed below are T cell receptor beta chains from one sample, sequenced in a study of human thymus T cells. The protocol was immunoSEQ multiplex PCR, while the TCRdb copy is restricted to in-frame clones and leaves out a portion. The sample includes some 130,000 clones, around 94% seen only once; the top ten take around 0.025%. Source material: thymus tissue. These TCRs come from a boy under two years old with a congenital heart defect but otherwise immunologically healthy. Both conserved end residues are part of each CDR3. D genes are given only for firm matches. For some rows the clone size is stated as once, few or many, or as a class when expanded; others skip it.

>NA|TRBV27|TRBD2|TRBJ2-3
CASSFVGLAFTDTQYF
TGTGCCAGCAGTTTTGTCGGACTAGCGTTCACAGATACGCAGTATTTT
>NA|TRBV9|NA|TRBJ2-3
CASSGGLREDTQYF
TGTGCCAGCAGCGGCGGGCTCAGGGAAGATACGCAGTATTTT
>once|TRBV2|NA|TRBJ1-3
CASSLEGGSGNTIYF
TGTGCCAGCAGTCTAGAAGGGGGCTCTGGAAACACCATATATTTT
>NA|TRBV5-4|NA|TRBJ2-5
CASSLYSGPKTQYF
TGTGCCAGCAGCTTATATTCAGGTCCGAAGACCCAGTACTTC
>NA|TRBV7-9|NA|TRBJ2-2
CASITHGGQNTGELFF
TGTGCCAGCATTACCCACGGGGGGCAGAACACCGGGGAGCTGTTTTTT
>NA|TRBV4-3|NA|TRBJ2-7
CARDSHIFYEQYF
TGCGCCAGGGACAGCCACATTTTTTACGAGCAGTACTTC
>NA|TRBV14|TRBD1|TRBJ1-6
CASSPRRGTGVITPLHF
TGTGCCAGCAGCCCACGCCGTGGGACAGGTGTTATCACACCCCTCCACTTT
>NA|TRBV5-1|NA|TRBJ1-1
CASLKSEGNTEAFF
TGCGCCAGCCTTAAAAGCGAGGGGAACACTGAAGCTTTCTTT
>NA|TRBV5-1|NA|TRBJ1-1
CAAPHARPIRNTEAFF
TGCGCCGCGCCACACGCGCGGCCTATAAGAAACACTGAAGCTTTCTTT
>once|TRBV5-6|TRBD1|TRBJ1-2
CASSPGGGHYGYTF
TGTGCCAGCAGCCCAGGGGGGGGGCACTATGGCTACACCTTC
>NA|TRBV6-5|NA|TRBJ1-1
CASSPRQRGYTEAFF
TGTGCCAGCAGCCCCAGACAGCGCGGGTACACTGAAGCTTTCTTT
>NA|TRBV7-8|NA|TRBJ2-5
CAPTPLRQETQYF
TGTGCCCCCACCCCGCTGCGCCAAGAGACCCAGTACTTC
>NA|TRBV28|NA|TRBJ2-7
CASSYRPTRPYEQYF
TGTGCCAGCAGCTACCGGCCGACTAGACCCTACGAGCAGTACTTC
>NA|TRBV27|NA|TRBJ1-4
CASSSGPYGEKLFF
TGTGCCAGCAGTTCGGGACCTTATGGTGAAAAACTGTTTTTT
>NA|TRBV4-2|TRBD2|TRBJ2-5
CASSQELLAGGPGETQYF
TGTGCCAGCAGCCAAGAGTTATTAGCGGGGGGGCCGGGGGAGACCCAGTACTTC
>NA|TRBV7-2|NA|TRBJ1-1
CASSLSGNTEAFF
TGTGCCAGCAGCTTATCGGGGAACACTGAAGCTTTCTTT
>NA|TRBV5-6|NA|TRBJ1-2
CASSYRQAGYGYTF
TGTGCCAGCAGCTACCGACAGGCTGGCTATGGCTACACCTTC